This T cell receptor (beta chain) was retrieved from a study of molecular identifiers for immune sequencing clone quantification. The naive CD8 libraries originated from between 20,000 and 1,000,000 sorted cells and drew on 10%, 30% or 50% RNA. Naive CD8 T cells were picked out by sorting for CD8+CD4-CCR7+CD45RA+. Comments on this clonotype: Its antigen is not identified. A much bigger clone sits one base away, suggesting this may be a read error.

General study results and limits: Highly expanded clone sizes could be underestimated through barcode sharing by identical TCR molecules. Naive cells had under 1% of molecules in clones above 20 RNA copies, effectors over 97%.

The CDR3 has 15 amino acids. TCRdb reprocessed the PCR reads via MiXCR and lists one record per CDR3 protein. The table has around 320,000 distinct CDR3 sequences, roughly a quarter seen once; the top ten hold around 0.74%. The source of this sequence is a human donor in good health. Some libraries in this study had Jurkat cell RNA spiked in. The chain recombines TRBV5-3 with TRBJ1-2; perhaps TRBD1 as D (5 bases). TRBV5-3 qualifies as an ORF whose function is uncertain. The specimen sequenced was naive CD8+ T cells from blood, with Jurkat cell RNA spiked in. Subset defined: FACS-sorted CD8+CD4-CCR7+CD45RA+ naive T cells. The chain's CDR3 is CASSFGHKLNYGYAF. The CDR3 DNA is TGTGCCAGCAGTTTTGGACATAAGCTAAACTATGGCTACGCCTTC.